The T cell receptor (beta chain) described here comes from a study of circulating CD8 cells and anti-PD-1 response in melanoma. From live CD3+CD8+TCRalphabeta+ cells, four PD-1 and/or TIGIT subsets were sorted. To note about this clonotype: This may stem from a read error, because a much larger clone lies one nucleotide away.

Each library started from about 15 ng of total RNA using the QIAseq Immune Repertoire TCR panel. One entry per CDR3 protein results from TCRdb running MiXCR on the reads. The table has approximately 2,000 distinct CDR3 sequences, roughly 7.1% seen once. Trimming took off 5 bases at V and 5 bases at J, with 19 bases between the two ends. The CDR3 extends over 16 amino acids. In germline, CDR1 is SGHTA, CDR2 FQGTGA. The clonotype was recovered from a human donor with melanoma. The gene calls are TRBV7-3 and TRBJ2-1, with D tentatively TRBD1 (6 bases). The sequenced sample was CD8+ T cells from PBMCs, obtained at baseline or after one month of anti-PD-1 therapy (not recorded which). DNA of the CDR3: TGTGCCAGCAGCCCACCGGACAGTTCTTTGAACAATGAGCAGTTCTTC. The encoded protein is CASSPPDSSLNNEQFF.